This is a list of T cell receptor beta chains from one sample in a study of blood T cell repertoires in COVID-19. The protocol was immunoSEQ multiplex PCR, while the TCRdb copy is restricted to in-frame clones and leaves out a portion. The table includes 45,000 to 55,000 clones, 70% to 90% detected once. Source material: peripheral blood. The receptors were sampled from a human donor in a cohort sampled during active COVID-19. Each CDR3 is given with its conserved first and last residue. Fields, in order: D gene, V gene, J gene, clone size, CDR3 DNA, CDR3 protein. A D gene is named only where the DNA matches it firmly. Where a row states a size, it is once, few, many or the class of an expanded clone; other rows omit it.

.	TRBV7-9	TRBJ2-2	.	TGTGCCAGTGACGAAAAAACCGGCGGGTTGAACACCGGGGAGCTGTTTTTT	CASDEKTGGLNTGELFF
.	TRBV21-1	TRBJ2-1	.	TGTGCCAGCAGCAAACCGGGACTAGCGGGTACGAACTGCTACAATGAGCAGTTCTTC	CASSKPGLAGTNCYNEQFF
TRBD2	TRBV18	TRBJ2-1	.	TGTGCCAGCTCACCAGGGACTAGCGGCAATGAGCAGTTCTTC	CASSPGTSGNEQFF
TRBD1	TRBV7-9	TRBJ2-5	.	TGTGCCAGCAGCTTGAGGGACAGGGGGCAGGAGACCCAGTACTTC	CASSLRDRGQETQYF
TRBD1	TRBV4-1	TRBJ1-2	.	TGCGCCAGCAGCCAAGCTTCCCGGGACAGGGGTGGCTACACCTTC	CASSQASRDRGGYTF
.	TRBV7-2	TRBJ1-2	.	TGTGCCAGCAGCGCCGGGCCCCAGGGCCGGCGTAACTATGGCTACACCTTC	CASSAGPQGRRNYGYTF
TRBD2	TRBV4-3	TRBJ2-7	once	TGCGCCAGCAGCCAATCAGGCGGGGGATCCTACGAGCAGTACTTC	CASSQSGGGSYEQYF
TRBD1	TRBV19	TRBJ1-2	.	TGTGCCAGTAGTACTGTAACAGGGGGCAACTATGGCTACACCTTC	CASSTVTGGNYGYTF
.	TRBV15	TRBJ2-7	.	TGTGCCACCAGCAATGAGGAATACGAGCAGTACTTC	CATSNEEYEQYF
TRBD2	TRBV7-9	TRBJ2-3	.	TGTGCCAGCAGTAATCAACCGTGGGCTAGCGGAGGTGATACGCAGTATTTT	CASSNQPWASGGDTQYF
.	TRBV5-4	TRBJ1-2	.	TGTGCCAGCAGCTTCGGGGAGGTAGGCGGCTACACCTTC	CASSFGEVGGYTF
TRBD2	TRBV7-2	TRBJ2-7	.	TGTGCCAGCAGCTTAACCCCTAGCGGGGGTACCGCTCGCTACGAGCAATACTTC	CASSLTPSGGTARYEQYF
TRBD2	TRBV7-2	TRBJ2-5	.	TGTGCCAGCAGTTGGAACGGGGGGGCCTTACGGGAGACCCAGTACTTC	CASSWNGGALRETQYF
.	TRBV2	TRBJ1-1	.	TGTGCCAGCACCTCCCAGGCGATGAACACTGAAGCTTTCTTT	CASTSQAMNTEAFF
TRBD1	TRBV4-3	TRBJ2-1	.	TGCGCCAGCAGCCAAGATAAAGTTTCGCGACAGGGTGAGCAGTTCTTC	CASSQDKVSRQGEQFF
.	TRBV28	TRBJ1-2	.	TGTGCCAGCGGACATAACTATGGCTACACCTTC	CASGHNYGYTF
.	TRBV6-2/TRBV6-3	TRBJ1-1	once	TGTGCCAGCAGTTACTCGACGGGGAAATGGGACACTGAAGCTTTCTTT	CASSYSTGKWDTEAFF
.	TRBV9	TRBJ2-7	.	TGTGCCAGCAGCGCCGGGACATCCTCCTACGAGCAGTACTTC	CASSAGTSSYEQYF
.	TRBV9	TRBJ2-3	.	TGTGCCAGCAGCGTAGAGGGGGCGGGGGGCCCGAAGGGAGATACGCAGTATTTT	CASSVEGAGGPKGDTQYF
TRBD2	TRBV6-1	TRBJ2-3	.	TGTGCCAGCAGTGACGGGACTAGCGGGGGGAATACAGATACGCAGTATTTT	CASSDGTSGGNTDTQYF
TRBD2	TRBV18	TRBJ2-1	.	TGTGCCAGCTCACCAATTGGGGGGGGGTACAATGAGCAGTTCTTC	CASSPIGGGYNEQFF
.	TRBV6-6	TRBJ2-7	.	TGTGCCACGACTGCCCGGGACAAAGGATCCTACGAGCAGTACTTC	CATTARDKGSYEQYF
.	TRBV3-1/TRBV3-2	TRBJ1-1	once	TGTGCCAGCAGCCAAATTCCGGGAGGGAACACTGAAGCTTTCTTT	CASSQIPGGNTEAFF
TRBD1	TRBV10-3	TRBJ2-2	.	TGTGCCGTACGACGTGGGACAGAACCCAACACCGGGGAGCTGTTTTTT	CAVRRGTEPNTGELFF
.	TRBV6-5	TRBJ1-6	.	TGTGCCAGCAGGAGGGGGTATGGAAATTCACCCCTCCACTTT	CASRRGYGNSPLHF
.	TRBV10-3	TRBJ1-2	.	TGTGCCATCAGTGAGAGCCTGGACTATGGCTACACTTTC	CAISESLDYGYTF
.	TRBV15	TRBJ2-1	.	TGTGCCACCAGCGACCGGACAGCGTACAATGAGCAGTTCTTC	CATSDRTAYNEQFF
TRBD2	TRBV4-3	TRBJ2-1	once	TGCGCCAGCAGCCACAACCTTGGACTAGCGGGGGGTGAGCAGTTCTTC	CASSHNLGLAGGEQFF